This T cell receptor (beta chain) was sequenced for a study of shared clonotypes between healthy human individuals. Comments on this clone: Its antigen is undetermined.

Using immunoSEQ multiplex PCR, the repertoire was profiled, and TCRdb retains in-frame clones only, with some absent. The sample carries around 1,900,000 clones, roughly 93% recorded once. V was shortened by 3 bases and J by 0 bases, with 12 bases between the two germline ends. Per germline, CDR1 SGDLS and CDR2 YYNGEE. This CDR3 has 15 amino acids. CD45RO-negative CD8 cells positively selected for CCR7 made up the naive population, which excluded terminally differentiated effector memory CD45RA+ cells. Donors comprised only Caucasian adults living in Nashville, Tennessee. General study results and limits: Naive subsets, compared against memory subsets, generally had larger estimated richness values.

This rearrangement joins TRBV9 to TRBJ1-2; D possibly corresponds to TRBD1 (6 bases). Sequencing used naive CD8+ T cells from PBMCs. The sequence was collected from a young man in good health. Some clones in this sample may be carry-over from other donors' samples. The CDR3 here is CASSETGKSNYGYTF. The CDR3 region has the DNA TGTGCCAGCAGCGAAACAGGGAAGTCTAACTATGGCTACACCTTC.